This T cell receptor (beta chain) was retrieved from a study of T cell responses to AZD1222 COVID-19 vaccine. Only in-frame clones appear in the TCRdb table, and some are missing; sequencing was by immunoSEQ multiplex PCR. This sample carries fewer than 65,000 clones, 80% to 90% of them seen once, and the ten largest clones take around 18%. The sequencing here drew on peripheral blood, taken on day 0 of AZD1222 vaccination. This sequence originates from an adult in good health.

The CDR3 nucleotides read TGCGCCAGCACGAGGGCCGGGTCCTACGAGCAGTACTTC. This encodes CASTRAGSYEQYF. V gene TRBV5-1 combines with J gene TRBJ2-7; perhaps TRBD2 as D (5 bases). V lost 6 bases, J lost 1 base, and 11 bases lay in between. From germline, CDR1 is SGHRS and CDR2 YFSETQ. This CDR3 contains 13 residues.